Listed below are T cell receptor beta chains from one sample, sequenced in a study of cytomegalovirus exposure and HLA in healthy donors. Sequenced by immunoSEQ multiplex PCR; TCRdb stores in-frame clones only, minus some. The table has more than 50,000 clones, 85% to 95% seen once. Sequenced sample: PBMCs. These receptors were obtained from a man between 18 and 35 years old in good health and CMV-seronegative. The CDR3 runs from the conserved cysteine through the conserved F or W. The order of the fields is J gene, D gene, clone size, V gene, CDR3 DNA, CDR3 protein. A D gene is named only where the DNA matches it firmly. A row's size may be missing; if present it is once, few, many or a size class.

j_gene: TRBJ2-3
d_gene: TRBD1
abundance: NA
v_gene: TRBV6-5
CDR3nt: TGTGCCAGCAGTTACGGGACAGGGAGCACAGATACGCAGTATTTT
CDR3aa: CASSYGTGSTDTQYF

j_gene: TRBJ1-2
d_gene: NA
abundance: NA
v_gene: TRBV30
CDR3nt: TGTGCCTGGAGTGGCGGGGTGATCTATGGCTACACCTTC
CDR3aa: CAWSGGVIYGYTF

j_gene: TRBJ2-7
d_gene: TRBD2
abundance: once
v_gene: TRBV28
CDR3nt: TGTGCCAGCAGACCTACTAGCGGGAGAACCTACGAGCAGTACTTC
CDR3aa: CASRPTSGRTYEQYF

j_gene: TRBJ2-7
d_gene: TRBD1
abundance: NA
v_gene: TRBV28
CDR3nt: TGTGCCAGCAGACGGACAGGGGGAGATGCCGAGCAGTACTTC
CDR3aa: CASRRTGGDAEQYF

j_gene: TRBJ1-5
d_gene: TRBD1
abundance: NA
v_gene: TRBV6-1
CDR3nt: TGTGCCAGCAGTGAAGGTCAGGGGGGAAATCAGCCCCAGCATTTT
CDR3aa: CASSEGQGGNQPQHF

j_gene: TRBJ2-2
d_gene: NA
abundance: few
v_gene: TRBV16
CDR3nt: TGTGCCAGCAGCCAAAGGAGCACCGGGGAGCTGTTTTTT
CDR3aa: CASSQRSTGELFF

j_gene: TRBJ2-7
d_gene: NA
abundance: NA
v_gene: TRBV11-3
CDR3nt: TGTGCCAGCAGCTTAGACCACAGCTCCTACGAGCAGTACTTC
CDR3aa: CASSLDHSSYEQYF

j_gene: TRBJ2-5
d_gene: TRBD1
abundance: NA
v_gene: TRBV2
CDR3nt: TGTGCCATCCTAGGACAGGGACAAGAGACCCAGTACTTC
CDR3aa: CAILGQGQETQYF

j_gene: TRBJ2-1
d_gene: TRBD2
abundance: once
v_gene: TRBV2
CDR3nt: TGTGCCAGCATCGGTGATAGCGGGAGATATGAGCAGTTCTTC
CDR3aa: CASIGDSGRYEQFF

j_gene: TRBJ2-5
d_gene: TRBD2
abundance: NA
v_gene: TRBV5-6
CDR3nt: TGTGCCAGCAGCCCCGGGACTAGCGGAGAGACCCAGTACTTC
CDR3aa: CASSPGTSGETQYF

j_gene: TRBJ2-7
d_gene: TRBD2
abundance: NA
v_gene: TRBV7-9
CDR3nt: TGTGCCAGCAGCTCTAGCGGGAGAGGGAGGTACGAGCAGTACTTC
CDR3aa: CASSSSGRGRYEQYF

j_gene: TRBJ2-6
d_gene: NA
abundance: NA
v_gene: TRBV25-1
CDR3nt: TGTGCCAGCAGCAGGGACTCTGGGGCCAACGTCCTGACTTTC
CDR3aa: CASSRDSGANVLTF

j_gene: TRBJ2-1
d_gene: TRBD2
abundance: NA
v_gene: TRBV5-4
CDR3nt: TGTGCCAGCAGCTTGGGTTCTAGCGGAGTATACAATGAGCAGTTCTTC
CDR3aa: CASSLGSSGVYNEQFF

j_gene: TRBJ1-5
d_gene: TRBD1
abundance: NA
v_gene: TRBV2
CDR3nt: TGTGCCAGCAGGACGACAGGGGCCAAGAATCAGCCCCAGCATTTT
CDR3aa: CASRTTGAKNQPQHF

j_gene: TRBJ1-2
d_gene: NA
abundance: few
v_gene: TRBV6-4
CDR3nt: TGTGCCAGCAGTGACACCCCCGGGGGTGATGGCTACACCTTC
CDR3aa: CASSDTPGGDGYTF

j_gene: TRBJ1-1
d_gene: NA
abundance: NA
v_gene: TRBV7-2
CDR3nt: TGTGCCAGCAGCGTAGGGTGGCGAGGGAACACTGAAGCTTTCTTT
CDR3aa: CASSVGWRGNTEAFF

j_gene: TRBJ2-2
d_gene: TRBD2
abundance: NA
v_gene: TRBV7-8
CDR3nt: TGTGCCAGCAGCTTACGGACTAGCGGGAAAGAAACCGGGGAGCTGTTTTTT
CDR3aa: CASSLRTSGKETGELFF

j_gene: TRBJ2-3
d_gene: NA
abundance: NA
v_gene: TRBV11-3
CDR3nt: TGTGCCAGCAGCTTACAGGGGAACACAGATACGCAGTATTTT
CDR3aa: CASSLQGNTDTQYF

j_gene: TRBJ2-3
d_gene: NA
abundance: NA
v_gene: TRBV15
CDR3nt: TGTGCCACCAGCAGAGATGGGACTGAGACAGATACGCAGTATTTT
CDR3aa: CATSRDGTETDTQYF

j_gene: TRBJ2-5
d_gene: NA
abundance: NA
v_gene: TRBV11-2
CDR3nt: TGTGCCAGCAGCACTCGGGTGATCCAGTACTTC
CDR3aa: CASSTRVIQYF

j_gene: TRBJ1-2
d_gene: NA
abundance: NA
v_gene: TRBV28
CDR3nt: TGTGCCAGCAGTAAGGGGAGGAACTATGGCTACACCTTC
CDR3aa: CASSKGRNYGYTF

j_gene: TRBJ2-5
d_gene: TRBD2
abundance: NA
v_gene: TRBV5-1
CDR3nt: TGCGCCAGCAGCCCCTCTATGCTAGCGGAACAAGAGACCCAGTACTTC
CDR3aa: CASSPSMLAEQETQYF

j_gene: TRBJ2-5
d_gene: TRBD1
abundance: NA
v_gene: TRBV19
CDR3nt: TGTGCCAGTAGTATGGGACAGGGGTGGTCAGAGACCCAGTACTTC
CDR3aa: CASSMGQGWSETQYF

j_gene: TRBJ1-2
d_gene: TRBD1
abundance: NA
v_gene: TRBV30
CDR3nt: TGTGCCTGGAGGGTTCAGGGGGCGCTTAGCTATGGCTACACCTTC
CDR3aa: CAWRVQGALSYGYTF

j_gene: TRBJ1-1
d_gene: NA
abundance: NA
v_gene: TRBV30
CDR3nt: TGTGCCTGGAGTGTACTCACTGAAGCTTTCTTT
CDR3aa: CAWSVLTEAFF

j_gene: TRBJ2-3
d_gene: TRBD2
abundance: NA
v_gene: TRBV5-1
CDR3nt: TGCGCCAGCAGCTTGCGGCCGGGAGGAGGCACAGATACGCAGTATTTT
CDR3aa: CASSLRPGGGTDTQYF

j_gene: TRBJ2-5
d_gene: TRBD2
abundance: NA
v_gene: TRBV14
CDR3nt: TGTGCCAGCAGCCAGACTTACGGACTAGCGGGAGAGGAGACCCAGTACTTC
CDR3aa: CASSQTYGLAGEETQYF

j_gene: TRBJ2-1
d_gene: TRBD2
abundance: NA
v_gene: TRBV11-2
CDR3nt: TGTGCCAGCAGCTTAGAGCGGGAGGGTCATGAGCAGTTCTTC
CDR3aa: CASSLEREGHEQFF

j_gene: TRBJ1-4
d_gene: NA
abundance: NA
v_gene: TRBV18
CDR3nt: TGTGCCAGCTCACCAACGGGGAGCACTAATGAAAAACTGTTTTTT
CDR3aa: CASSPTGSTNEKLFF

j_gene: TRBJ1-2
d_gene: TRBD1
abundance: NA
v_gene: TRBV30
CDR3nt: TGTGCCTGGAGTAGGGGGCGGGGCTACACCTTC
CDR3aa: CAWSRGRGYTF

j_gene: TRBJ2-7
d_gene: NA
abundance: few
v_gene: TRBV27
CDR3nt: TGTGCCAGCAGTACCCTAGGCAACGAGCAGTACTTC
CDR3aa: CASSTLGNEQYF

j_gene: TRBJ2-7
d_gene: NA
abundance: NA
v_gene: TRBV21-1
CDR3nt: TGTGCCACCGGGAGGACAGGGGGTCCGTCGGGATTTTTGATTTCCTACGAGCAGTACTTC
CDR3aa: CATGRTGGPSGFLISYEQYF

j_gene: TRBJ2-7
d_gene: NA
abundance: NA
v_gene: TRBV11-2
CDR3nt: TGTGCCAGCAGCATCGACGGGATCTACGAGCAGTACTTC
CDR3aa: CASSIDGIYEQYF

j_gene: TRBJ1-1
d_gene: TRBD1
abundance: NA
v_gene: TRBV9
CDR3nt: TGTGCCAGCAGCCCCCTCAGAGACAGGGGGACTGAAGCTTTCTTT
CDR3aa: CASSPLRDRGTEAFF

j_gene: TRBJ1-1
d_gene: NA
abundance: NA
v_gene: TRBV9
CDR3nt: TGTGCCAGCAGCGAGTGGGAGGAGTCTGAAGCTTTCTTT
CDR3aa: CASSEWEESEAFF

j_gene: TRBJ2-7
d_gene: TRBD1
abundance: NA
v_gene: TRBV5-1
CDR3nt: TGCGCCAGCAGCTTGTCCAGGACAGGGGGCGTCGAGCAGTACTTC
CDR3aa: CASSLSRTGGVEQYF

j_gene: TRBJ2-2
d_gene: TRBD2
abundance: NA
v_gene: TRBV18
CDR3nt: TGTGCCAGCTCGTTAGAGGGACTAGCGGGCGCGAACACCGGGGAGCTGTTTTTT
CDR3aa: CASSLEGLAGANTGELFF

j_gene: TRBJ2-7
d_gene: NA
abundance: NA
v_gene: TRBV28
CDR3nt: TGTGCCAGCAGCCAACCGGGACTCCAGGAAAACGAGCAGTACTTC
CDR3aa: CASSQPGLQENEQYF

j_gene: TRBJ2-1
d_gene: TRBD2
abundance: NA
v_gene: TRBV11-3
CDR3nt: TGTGCCAGCAGCTTAGGGGAGCGGGAAAGGCAGTTCTTC
CDR3aa: CASSLGERERQFF

j_gene: TRBJ2-7
d_gene: TRBD1
abundance: NA
v_gene: TRBV6-6
CDR3nt: TGTGCCAGCAGTGGATCGACAGGGGGAATCGAGCAGTACTTC
CDR3aa: CASSGSTGGIEQYF

j_gene: TRBJ2-1
d_gene: TRBD1
abundance: NA
v_gene: TRBV18
CDR3nt: TGTGCCAGCTCACCACCGGGAGGACAGGGAGACAATGAGCAGTTCTTC
CDR3aa: CASSPPGGQGDNEQFF

j_gene: TRBJ2-1
d_gene: NA
abundance: NA
v_gene: TRBV5-1
CDR3nt: TGCGCCAGCAGCGGGCAGAGCAATGAGCAGTTCTTC
CDR3aa: CASSGQSNEQFF

j_gene: TRBJ2-7
d_gene: TRBD2
abundance: NA
v_gene: TRBV11-1
CDR3nt: TGTGCCAGCAGCTTTAGCGGGGATTCCTACGAGCAGTACTTC
CDR3aa: CASSFSGDSYEQYF

j_gene: TRBJ2-7
d_gene: TRBD1
abundance: NA
v_gene: TRBV28
CDR3nt: TGTGCCAGCAGTTTATATATAGCAGGGGGAGTACTCCTAGACTACGAGCAGTACTTC
CDR3aa: CASSLYIAGGVLLDYEQYF

j_gene: TRBJ1-1
d_gene: NA
abundance: NA
v_gene: TRBV25-1
CDR3nt: TGTGCCAGCAGCGGGGGGGGTAGAACTGAAGCTTTCTTT
CDR3aa: CASSGGGRTEAFF

j_gene: TRBJ1-1
d_gene: NA
abundance: NA
v_gene: TRBV11-1
CDR3nt: TGTGCCAGCAGCTCGCCTGCAGGGATTACTGAAGCTTTCTTT
CDR3aa: CASSSPAGITEAFF

j_gene: TRBJ2-7
d_gene: TRBD2
abundance: NA
v_gene: TRBV7-9
CDR3nt: TGTGCCAGCAGCTTAGGAGGGACTAGCATCTACGAGCAGTACTTC
CDR3aa: CASSLGGTSIYEQYF

j_gene: TRBJ1-1
d_gene: NA
abundance: NA
v_gene: TRBV6-5
CDR3nt: TGTGCCAGCAGTTACGGGGGCCGGCACACTGAAGCTTTCTTT
CDR3aa: CASSYGGRHTEAFF

j_gene: TRBJ2-1
d_gene: TRBD2
abundance: NA
v_gene: TRBV19
CDR3nt: TGTGCCAGTAGTCCTTCACAGCGGGAGGGCCTCAGGCCCTTTCTTCGGCAGTTCTTC
CDR3aa: CASSPSQREGLRPFLRQFF

j_gene: TRBJ2-3
d_gene: TRBD1
abundance: once
v_gene: TRBV10-3
CDR3nt: TGTGCCATCAGTGAGAGGCAGGGGGCAGGGGATACGCAGTATTTT
CDR3aa: CAISERQGAGDTQYF

j_gene: TRBJ2-7
d_gene: NA
abundance: NA
v_gene: TRBV11-2
CDR3nt: TGTGCCAGCAGCTATGACAGACTTACCTACGAGCAGTACTTC
CDR3aa: CASSYDRLTYEQYF

j_gene: TRBJ2-1
d_gene: TRBD2
abundance: NA
v_gene: TRBV11-3
CDR3nt: TGTGCCAGCAGTAGCGGGAGTTGGAATGAGCAGTTCTTC
CDR3aa: CASSSGSWNEQFF

j_gene: TRBJ1-1
d_gene: NA
abundance: once
v_gene: TRBV15
CDR3nt: TGTGCCACCAGCAGAGATTATCCGGGAAAGGCTGAAGCTTTCTTT
CDR3aa: CATSRDYPGKAEAFF